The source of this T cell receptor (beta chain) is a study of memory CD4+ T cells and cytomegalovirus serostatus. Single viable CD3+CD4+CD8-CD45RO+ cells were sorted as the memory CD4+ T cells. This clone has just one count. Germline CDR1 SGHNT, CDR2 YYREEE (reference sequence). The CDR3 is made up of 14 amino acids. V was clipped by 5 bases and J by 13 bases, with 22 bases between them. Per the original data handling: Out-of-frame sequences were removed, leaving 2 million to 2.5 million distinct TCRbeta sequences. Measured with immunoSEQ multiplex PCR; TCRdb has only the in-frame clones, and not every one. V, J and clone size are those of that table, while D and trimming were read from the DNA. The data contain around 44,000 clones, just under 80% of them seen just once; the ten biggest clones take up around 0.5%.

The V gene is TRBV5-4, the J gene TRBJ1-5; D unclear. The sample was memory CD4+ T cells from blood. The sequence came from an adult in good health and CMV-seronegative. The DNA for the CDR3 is TGTGCCAGCAGACCCATCCTGGGGTCGACTGAGCAGCATTTT. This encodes CASRPILGSTEQHF.